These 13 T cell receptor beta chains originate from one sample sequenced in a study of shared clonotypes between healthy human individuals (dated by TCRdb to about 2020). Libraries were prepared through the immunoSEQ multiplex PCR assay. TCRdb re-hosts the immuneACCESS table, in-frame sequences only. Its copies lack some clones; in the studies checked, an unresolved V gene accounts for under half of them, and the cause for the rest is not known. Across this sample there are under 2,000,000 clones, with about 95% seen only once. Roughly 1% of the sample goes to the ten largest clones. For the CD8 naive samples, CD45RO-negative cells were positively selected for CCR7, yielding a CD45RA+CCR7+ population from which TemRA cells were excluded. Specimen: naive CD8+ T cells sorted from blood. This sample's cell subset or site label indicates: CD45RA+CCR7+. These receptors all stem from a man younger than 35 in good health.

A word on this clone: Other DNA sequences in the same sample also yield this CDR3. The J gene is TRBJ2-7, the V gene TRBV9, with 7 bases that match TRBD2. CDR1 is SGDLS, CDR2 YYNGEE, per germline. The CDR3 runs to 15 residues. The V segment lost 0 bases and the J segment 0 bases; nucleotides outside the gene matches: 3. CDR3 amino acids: CASSVAGGISYEQYF. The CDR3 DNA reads TGTGCCAGCAGCGTAGCGGGGGGAATCTCCTACGAGCAGTACTTC.

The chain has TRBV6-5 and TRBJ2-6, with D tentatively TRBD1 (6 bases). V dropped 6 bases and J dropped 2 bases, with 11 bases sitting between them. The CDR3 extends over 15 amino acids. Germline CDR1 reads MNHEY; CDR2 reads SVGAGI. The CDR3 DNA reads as TGTGCCAGCAGCCCAACAGGGCCTGGGGCCAACGTCCTGACTTTC. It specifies CASSPTGPGANVLTF.

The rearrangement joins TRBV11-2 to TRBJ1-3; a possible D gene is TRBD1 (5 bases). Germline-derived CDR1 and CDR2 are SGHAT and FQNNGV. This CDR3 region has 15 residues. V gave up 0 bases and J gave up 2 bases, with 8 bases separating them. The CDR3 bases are TGTGCCAGCAGCTTAGAGGGGGACGCTGGAAACACCATATATTTT. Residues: CASSLEGDAGNTIYF.

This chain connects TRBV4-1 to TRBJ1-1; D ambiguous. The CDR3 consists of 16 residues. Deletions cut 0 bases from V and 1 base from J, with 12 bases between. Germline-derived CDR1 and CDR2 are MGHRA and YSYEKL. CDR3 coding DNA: TGCGCCAGCAGCCAAGACCCGGGTCTAGGGAACACTGAAGCTTTCTTT. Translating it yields CASSQDPGLGNTEAFF.

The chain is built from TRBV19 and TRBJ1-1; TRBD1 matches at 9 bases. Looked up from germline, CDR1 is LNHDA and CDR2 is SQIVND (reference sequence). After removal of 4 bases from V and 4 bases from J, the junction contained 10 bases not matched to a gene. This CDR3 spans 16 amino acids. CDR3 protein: CASSTGTTGGGTEAFF. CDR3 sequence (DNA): TGTGCCAGTAGTACTGGAACTACAGGGGGCGGCACTGAAGCTTTCTTT. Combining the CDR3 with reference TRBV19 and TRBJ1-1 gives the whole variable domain DGGITQSPKYLFRKEGQNVTLSCEQNLNHDAMYWYRQDPGQGLRLIYYSQIVNDFQKGDIAEGYSVSREKKESFPLTVTSAQKNPTAFYLCASSTGTTGGGTEAFFGQGTRLTVV.

The CDR3 region has the DNA TGTGCCAGCAGCCCATACACGGGATCAGGTGAGCAGTTCTTC. Translating it yields CASSPYTGSGEQFF. The chain recombines TRBV13 with TRBJ2-1; possibly TRBD2 for D (5 bases). Trimming left V 5 bases short and J 9 bases short, with 17 bases between. Germline V gene sequence: CDR1 PRHDT, CDR2 FYEKMQ (reference sequence). This CDR3 region has 14 residues.

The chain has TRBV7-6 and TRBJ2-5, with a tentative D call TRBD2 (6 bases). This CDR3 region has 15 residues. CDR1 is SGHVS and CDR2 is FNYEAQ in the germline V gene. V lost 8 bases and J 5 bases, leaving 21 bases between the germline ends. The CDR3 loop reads CASRRAGRRRETQYF. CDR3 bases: TGTGCCAGCCGGAGGGCGGGGCGAAGAAGGGAGACCCAGTACTTC.

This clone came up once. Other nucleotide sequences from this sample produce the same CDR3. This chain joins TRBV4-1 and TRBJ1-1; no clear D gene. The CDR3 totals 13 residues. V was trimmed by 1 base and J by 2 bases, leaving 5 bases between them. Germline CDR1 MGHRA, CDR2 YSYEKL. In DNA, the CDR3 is TGCGCCAGCAGCCAAGCCGGAAACACTGAAGCTTTCTTT. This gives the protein CASSQAGNTEAFF.

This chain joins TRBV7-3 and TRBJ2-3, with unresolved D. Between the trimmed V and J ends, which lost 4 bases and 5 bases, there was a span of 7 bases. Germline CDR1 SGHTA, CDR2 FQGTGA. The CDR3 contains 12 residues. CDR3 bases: TGTGCCAGCAGCTCCCAGGTAGATACGCAGTATTTT. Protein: CASSSQVDTQYF.

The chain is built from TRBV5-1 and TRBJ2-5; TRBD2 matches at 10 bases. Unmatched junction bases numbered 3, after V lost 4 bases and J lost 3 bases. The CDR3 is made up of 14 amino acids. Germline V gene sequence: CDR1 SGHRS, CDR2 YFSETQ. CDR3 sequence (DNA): TGCGCCAGCAGCGGAGCGGGAGGGGAAGAGACCCAGTACTTC. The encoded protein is CASSGAGGEETQYF.

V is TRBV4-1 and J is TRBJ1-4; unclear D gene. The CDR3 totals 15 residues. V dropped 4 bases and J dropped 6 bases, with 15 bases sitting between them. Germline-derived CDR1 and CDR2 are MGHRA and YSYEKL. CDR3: CASSPEGTGDEKLFF. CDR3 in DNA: TGCGCCAGCAGCCCCGAGGGCACCGGAGATGAAAAACTGTTTTTT.

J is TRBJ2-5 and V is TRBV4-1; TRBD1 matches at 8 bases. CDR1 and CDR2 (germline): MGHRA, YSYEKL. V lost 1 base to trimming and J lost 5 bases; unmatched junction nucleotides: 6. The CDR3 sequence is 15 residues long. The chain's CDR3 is CASSQAGGASETQYF. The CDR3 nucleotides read TGCGCCAGCAGCCAAGCAGGGGGCGCATCGGAGACCCAGTACTTC.

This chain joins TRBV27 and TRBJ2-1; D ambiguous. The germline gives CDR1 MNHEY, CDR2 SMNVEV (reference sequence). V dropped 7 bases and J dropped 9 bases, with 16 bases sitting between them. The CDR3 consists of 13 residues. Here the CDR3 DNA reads TGTGCCAGCATCTTACCAGGCGCTGGTGAGCAGTTCTTC. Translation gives CASILPGAGEQFF.